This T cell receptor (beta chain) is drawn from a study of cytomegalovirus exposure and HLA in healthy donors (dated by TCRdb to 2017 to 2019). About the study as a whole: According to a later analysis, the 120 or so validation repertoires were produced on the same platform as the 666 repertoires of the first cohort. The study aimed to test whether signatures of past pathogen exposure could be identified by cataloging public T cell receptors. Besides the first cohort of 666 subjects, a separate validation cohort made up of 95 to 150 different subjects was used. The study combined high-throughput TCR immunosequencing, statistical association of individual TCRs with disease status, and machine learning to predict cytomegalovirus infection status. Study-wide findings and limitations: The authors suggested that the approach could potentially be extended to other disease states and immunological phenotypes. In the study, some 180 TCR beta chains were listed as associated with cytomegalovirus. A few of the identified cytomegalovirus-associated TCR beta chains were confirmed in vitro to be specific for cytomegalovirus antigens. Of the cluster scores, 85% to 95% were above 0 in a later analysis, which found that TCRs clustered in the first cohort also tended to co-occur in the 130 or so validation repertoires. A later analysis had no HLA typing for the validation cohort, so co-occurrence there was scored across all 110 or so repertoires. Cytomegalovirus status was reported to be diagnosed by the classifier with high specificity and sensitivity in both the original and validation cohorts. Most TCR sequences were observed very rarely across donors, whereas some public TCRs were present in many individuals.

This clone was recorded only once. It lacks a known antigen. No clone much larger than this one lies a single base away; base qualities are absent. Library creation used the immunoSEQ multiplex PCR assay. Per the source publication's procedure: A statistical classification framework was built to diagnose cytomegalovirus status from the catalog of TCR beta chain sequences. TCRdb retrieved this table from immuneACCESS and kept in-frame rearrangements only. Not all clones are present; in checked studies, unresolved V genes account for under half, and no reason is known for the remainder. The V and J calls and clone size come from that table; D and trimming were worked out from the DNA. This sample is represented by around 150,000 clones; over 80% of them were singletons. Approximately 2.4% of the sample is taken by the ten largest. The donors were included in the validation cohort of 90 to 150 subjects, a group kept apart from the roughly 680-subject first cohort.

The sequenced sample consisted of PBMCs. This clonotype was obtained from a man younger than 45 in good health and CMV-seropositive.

The CDR3 protein is CAIQVSGGATKNIQYF. The DNA is TGTGCCATCCAAGTTAGCGGGGGGGCGACCAAAAACATTCAGTACTTC. The rearranged chain carries TRBV10-3 and TRBJ2-4; 11 bases in the junction line up with TRBD2. The CDR3 runs 16 residues from the cysteine to the phenylalanine. The sequence is cut down to CDR3 DNA, 48 bases in frame from base 1. V and J are trimmed by 8 bases and 2 bases, and the gene matches miss 8 bases of the junction. The CDR1 and CDR2 encoded by the germline V gene are ENHRY and SYGVKD.